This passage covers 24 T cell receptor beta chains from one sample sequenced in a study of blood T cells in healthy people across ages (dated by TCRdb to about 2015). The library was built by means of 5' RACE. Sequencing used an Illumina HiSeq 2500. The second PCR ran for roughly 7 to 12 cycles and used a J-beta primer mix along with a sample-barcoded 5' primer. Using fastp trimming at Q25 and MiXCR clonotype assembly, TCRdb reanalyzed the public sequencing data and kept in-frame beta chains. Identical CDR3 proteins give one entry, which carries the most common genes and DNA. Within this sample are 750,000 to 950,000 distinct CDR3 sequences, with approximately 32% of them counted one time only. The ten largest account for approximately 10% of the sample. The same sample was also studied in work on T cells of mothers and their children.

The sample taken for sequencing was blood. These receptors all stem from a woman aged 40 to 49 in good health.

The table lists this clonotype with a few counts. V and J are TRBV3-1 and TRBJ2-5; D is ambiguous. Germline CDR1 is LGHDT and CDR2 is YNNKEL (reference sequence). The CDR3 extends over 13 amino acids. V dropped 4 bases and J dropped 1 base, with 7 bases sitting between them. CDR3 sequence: CASSPSGQETQYF. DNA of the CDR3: TGTGCCAGCAGCCCCTCGGGCCAAGAGACCCAGTACTTC.

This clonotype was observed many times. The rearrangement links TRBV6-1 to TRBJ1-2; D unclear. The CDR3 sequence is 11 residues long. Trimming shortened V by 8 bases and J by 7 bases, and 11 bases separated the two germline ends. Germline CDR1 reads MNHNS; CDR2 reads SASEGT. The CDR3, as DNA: TGTGCCAGCGAATGGCAGCCTGGCTACACCTTC. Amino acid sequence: CASEWQPGYTF.

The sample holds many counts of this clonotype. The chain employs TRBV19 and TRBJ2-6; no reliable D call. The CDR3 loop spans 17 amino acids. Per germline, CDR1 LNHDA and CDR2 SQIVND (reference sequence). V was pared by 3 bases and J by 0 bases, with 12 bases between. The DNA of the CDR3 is TGTGCCAGTAGTATCCCCCAGGCTTACTCTGGGGCCAACGTCCTGACTTTC. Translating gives CASSIPQAYSGANVLTF.

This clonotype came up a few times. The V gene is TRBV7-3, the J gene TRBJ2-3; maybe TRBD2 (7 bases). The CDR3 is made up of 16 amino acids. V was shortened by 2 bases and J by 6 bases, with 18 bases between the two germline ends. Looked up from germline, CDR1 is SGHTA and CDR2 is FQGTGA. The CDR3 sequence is CASSLGGGYGVDTQYF. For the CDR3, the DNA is TGTGCCAGCAGCTTAGGCGGGGGCTATGGTGTGGATACGCAGTATTTT.

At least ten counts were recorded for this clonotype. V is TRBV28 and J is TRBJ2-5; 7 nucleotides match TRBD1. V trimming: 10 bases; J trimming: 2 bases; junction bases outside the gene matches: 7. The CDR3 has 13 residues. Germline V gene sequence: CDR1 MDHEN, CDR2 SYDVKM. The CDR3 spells CAIQDRSQETQYF. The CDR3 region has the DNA TGTGCCATCCAGGACAGGAGTCAAGAGACCCAGTACTTC.

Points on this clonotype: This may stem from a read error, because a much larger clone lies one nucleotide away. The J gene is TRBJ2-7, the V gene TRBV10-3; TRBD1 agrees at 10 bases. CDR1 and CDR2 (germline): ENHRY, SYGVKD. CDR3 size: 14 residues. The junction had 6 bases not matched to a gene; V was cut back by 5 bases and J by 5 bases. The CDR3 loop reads CAISRQGAFDEQYF. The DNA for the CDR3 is TGTGCCATCAGTAGACAGGGGGCCTTCGACGAGCAGTACTTC.

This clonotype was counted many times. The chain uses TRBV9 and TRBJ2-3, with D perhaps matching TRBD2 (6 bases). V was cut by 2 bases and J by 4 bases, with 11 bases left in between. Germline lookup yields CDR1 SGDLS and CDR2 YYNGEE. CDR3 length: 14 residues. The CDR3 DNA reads TGTGCCAGCAGCGTCCTAGCGTCCCCAGATACGCAGTATTTT. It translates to CASSVLASPDTQYF.

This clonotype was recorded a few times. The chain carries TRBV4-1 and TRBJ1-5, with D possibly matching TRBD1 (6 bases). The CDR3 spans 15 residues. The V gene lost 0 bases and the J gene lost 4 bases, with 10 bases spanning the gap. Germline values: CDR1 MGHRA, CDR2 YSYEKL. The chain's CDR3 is CASSQDKRGNQPQHF. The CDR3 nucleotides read TGCGCCAGCAGCCAAGACAAGAGGGGGAATCAGCCCCAGCATTTT.

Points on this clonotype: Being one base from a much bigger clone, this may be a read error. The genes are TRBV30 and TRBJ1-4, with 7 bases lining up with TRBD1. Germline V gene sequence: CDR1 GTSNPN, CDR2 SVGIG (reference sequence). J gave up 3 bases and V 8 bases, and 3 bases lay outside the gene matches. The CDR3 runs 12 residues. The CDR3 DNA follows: TGTGCCGCGGGACAGCCTAATGAAAAACTGTTTTTT. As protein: CAAGQPNEKLFF.

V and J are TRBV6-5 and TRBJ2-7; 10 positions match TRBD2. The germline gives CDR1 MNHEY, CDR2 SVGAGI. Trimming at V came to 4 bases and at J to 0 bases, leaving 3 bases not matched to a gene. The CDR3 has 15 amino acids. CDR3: CASSSPSGGSYEQYF. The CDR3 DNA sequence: TGTGCCAGCAGTTCCCCTAGCGGGGGCTCCTACGAGCAGTACTTC.

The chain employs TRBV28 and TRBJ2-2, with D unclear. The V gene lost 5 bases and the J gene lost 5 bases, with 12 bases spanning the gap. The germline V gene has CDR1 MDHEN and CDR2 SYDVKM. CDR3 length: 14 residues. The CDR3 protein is CASSPSVATGELFF. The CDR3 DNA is TGTGCCAGCAGTCCGTCGGTGGCTACCGGGGAGCTGTTTTTT.

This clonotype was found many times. The CDR3 spells CASRHRYTEQYF. For the CDR3, the DNA is TGTGCCAGCAGACACCGATATACCGAGCAGTACTTC. V usage is TRBV6-6 and J usage is TRBJ2-7; D is unresolved. There are 12 residues in the CDR3. Germline CDR1 reads MNHNY; CDR2 reads SVGAGI (reference sequence). Trimming shortened V by 6 bases and J by 6 bases, and 12 bases separated the two germline ends.

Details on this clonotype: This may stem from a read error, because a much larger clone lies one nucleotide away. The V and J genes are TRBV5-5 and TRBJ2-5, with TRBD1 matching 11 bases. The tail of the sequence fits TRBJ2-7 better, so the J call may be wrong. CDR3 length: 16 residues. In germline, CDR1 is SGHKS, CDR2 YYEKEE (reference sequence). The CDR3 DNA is TGTGCCAGCAGCTTGGGGGGGGGACAGGGGGCCTACGAGCAGTACTTC. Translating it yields CASSLGGGQGAYEQYF.

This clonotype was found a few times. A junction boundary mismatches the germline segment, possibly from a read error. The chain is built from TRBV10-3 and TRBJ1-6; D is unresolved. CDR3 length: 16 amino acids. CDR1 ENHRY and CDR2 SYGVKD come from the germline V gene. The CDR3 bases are TGTGCCATCAGTGGCAGGCCGCCACCTAATAATTCACCTCTCCACTTT. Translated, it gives CAISGRPPPNNSPLHF.

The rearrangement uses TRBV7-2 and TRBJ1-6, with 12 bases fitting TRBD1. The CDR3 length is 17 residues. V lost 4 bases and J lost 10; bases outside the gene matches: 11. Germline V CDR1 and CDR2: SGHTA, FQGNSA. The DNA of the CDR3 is TGTGCCAGCAGCTCATCCGGGACAGGGGGCGCACGGTCACCCCTCCACTTT. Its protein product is CASSSSGTGGARSPLHF. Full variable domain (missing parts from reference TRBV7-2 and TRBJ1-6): GAGVSQSPSNKVTEKGKDVELRCDPISGHTALYWYRQSLGQGLEFLIYFQGNSAPDKSGLPSDRFSAERTGGSVSTLTIQRTQQEDSAVYLCASSSSGTGGARSPLHFGNGTRLTVT.

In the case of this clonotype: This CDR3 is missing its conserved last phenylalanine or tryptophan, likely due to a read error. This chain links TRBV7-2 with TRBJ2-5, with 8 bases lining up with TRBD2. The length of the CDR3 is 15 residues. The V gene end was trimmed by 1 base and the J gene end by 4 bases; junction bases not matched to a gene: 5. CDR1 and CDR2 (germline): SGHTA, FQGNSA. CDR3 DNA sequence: TGTGCCAGCAGCTTAGGAACGGGGGGGGTAGAGACCCAGTACTGC. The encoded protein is CASSLGTGGVETQYC.

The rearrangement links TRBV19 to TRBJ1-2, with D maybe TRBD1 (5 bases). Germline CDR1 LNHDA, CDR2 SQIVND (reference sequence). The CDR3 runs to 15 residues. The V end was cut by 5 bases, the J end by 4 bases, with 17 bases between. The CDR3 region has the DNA TGTGCCAGTAGTGCCTCCCTAGCGGGGGGCTATGGCTACACCTTC. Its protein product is CASSASLAGGYGYTF.

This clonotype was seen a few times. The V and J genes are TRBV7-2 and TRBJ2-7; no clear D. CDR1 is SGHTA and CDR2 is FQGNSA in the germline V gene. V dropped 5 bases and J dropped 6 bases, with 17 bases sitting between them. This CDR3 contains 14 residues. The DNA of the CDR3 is TGTGCCAGCAGCCGCTCGCGCACAAACTGCGAGCAGTACTTC. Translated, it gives CASSRSRTNCEQYF. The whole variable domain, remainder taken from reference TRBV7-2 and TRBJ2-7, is GAGVSQSPSNKVTEKGKDVELRCDPISGHTALYWYRQSLGQGLEFLIYFQGNSAPDKSGLPSDRFSAERTGGSVSTLTIQRTQQEDSAVYLCASSRSRTNCEQYFGPGTRLTVT.

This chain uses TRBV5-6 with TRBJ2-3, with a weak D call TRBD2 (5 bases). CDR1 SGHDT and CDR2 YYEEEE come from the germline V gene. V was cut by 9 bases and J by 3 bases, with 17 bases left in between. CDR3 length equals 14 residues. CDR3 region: CATLRRGSTDTQYF. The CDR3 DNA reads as TGTGCCACCCTACGTCGTGGGAGTACAGATACGCAGTATTTT.

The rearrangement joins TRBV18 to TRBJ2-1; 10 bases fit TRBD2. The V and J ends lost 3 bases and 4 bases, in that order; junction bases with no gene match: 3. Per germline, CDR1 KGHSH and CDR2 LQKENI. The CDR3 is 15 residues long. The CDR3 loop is CASSPYSGGYNEQFF. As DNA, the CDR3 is TGTGCCAGCTCACCGTATAGCGGGGGGTACAATGAGCAGTTCTTC.

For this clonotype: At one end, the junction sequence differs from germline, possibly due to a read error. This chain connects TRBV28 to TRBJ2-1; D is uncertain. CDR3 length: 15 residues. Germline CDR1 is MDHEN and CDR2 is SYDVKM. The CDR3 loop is CASSLAQPTYNEQFF. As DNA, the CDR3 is TGCGCCAGCAGTTTAGCCCAGCCAACCTACAATGAGCAGTTCTTC.

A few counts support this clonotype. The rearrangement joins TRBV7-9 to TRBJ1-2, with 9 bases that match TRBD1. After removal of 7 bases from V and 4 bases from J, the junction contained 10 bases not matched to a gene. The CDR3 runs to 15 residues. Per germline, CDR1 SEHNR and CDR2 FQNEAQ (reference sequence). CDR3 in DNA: TGTGCCAGCACCATGGGGGCGGACAGGGGCTATGGCTACACCTTC. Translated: CASTMGADRGYGYTF.

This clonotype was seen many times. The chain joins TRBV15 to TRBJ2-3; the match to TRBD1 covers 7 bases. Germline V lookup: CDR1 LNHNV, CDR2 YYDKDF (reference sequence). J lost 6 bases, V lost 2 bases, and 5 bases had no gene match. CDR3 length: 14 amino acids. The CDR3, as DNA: TGTGCCACCAGCAGAAGGACAGGCGGGGATACGCAGTATTTT. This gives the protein CATSRRTGGDTQYF.

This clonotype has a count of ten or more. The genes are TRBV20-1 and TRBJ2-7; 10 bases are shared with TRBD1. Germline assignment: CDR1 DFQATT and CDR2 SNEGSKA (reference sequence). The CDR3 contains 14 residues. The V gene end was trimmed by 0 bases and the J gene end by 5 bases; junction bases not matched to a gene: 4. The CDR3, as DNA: TGCAGTGCTAGAGACGGACAGGGGGGCGACGAGCAGTACTTC. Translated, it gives CSARDGQGGDEQYF.